This T cell receptor (beta chain) was sequenced in a study of vaccination effects on CD4 cells after COVID-19. Findings and limits, study-wide: After vaccination of healthy people, only 1 of 255 vaccine-induced clones cross-reacted with common cold coronaviruses. Few convalescent patients were studied, and early post-infection samples were lacking.

Per the germline V gene, CDR1 is MDHEN and CDR2 is SYDVKM. Between the trimmed V and J ends, which lost 7 bases and 0 bases, there was a span of 16 bases. The CDR3 totals 16 residues. The protocol was immunoSEQ multiplex PCR, while the TCRdb copy is restricted to in-frame clones and leaves out a portion. The data show about 73,000 clones, more than 60% seen once. Expansion of antigen-specific CD4+ T cells with viral peptide pools was carried out by the ViraFEST assay before sequencing. It was after 10 days of culture that CD4+ T cells were isolated. None of these healthy vaccinees had been infected with SARS-CoV-2 before vaccination. In the case of this clone: What it binds is not known.

The chain uses TRBV28 and TRBJ2-1, with D perhaps matching TRBD2 (7 bases). The source material was CD4+ T cells from PBMCs cultured with SARS-CoV-2 spike peptides, sampled before COVID-19 vaccination. This sequence originates from a human donor who received a COVID-19 vaccine. CDR3 sequence: CASTLGGAISYNEQFF. DNA for the CDR3: TGTGCCAGCACCCTTGGGGGGGCCATCTCCTACAATGAGCAGTTCTTC.